Listed here are 30 T cell receptor beta chains from one sample, sequenced in a study of T cell responses to AZD1222 COVID-19 vaccine. Clones were sequenced by immunoSEQ multiplex PCR, and TCRdb holds only the in-frame ones, with some missing. The sample shows about 160,000 clones, around 94% of them seen only once. Sequences were derived from peripheral blood, sampled on day 0 of AZD1222 vaccination. The receptors derive from an adult in good health.

The chain joins TRBV27 to TRBJ1-4; D unresolved. From germline, CDR1 is MNHEY and CDR2 SMNVEV (reference sequence). V lost 0 bases and J lost 5, with 7 bases in between. The CDR3 has 14 amino acids. In DNA, the CDR3 is TGTGCCAGCAGTTTATCGGGAAGAAATGAAAAACTGTTTTTT. Its translation is CASSLSGRNEKLFF.

Only one count was recorded for this clone. The chain is built from TRBV24-1 and TRBJ2-3, with 8 bases that match TRBD2. This CDR3 is 16 amino acids long. Germline values: CDR1 KGHDR, CDR2 SFDVKD. Trimming removed 0 bases from V and 2 bases from J; junction bases left unmatched: 3. CDR3 protein: CATSDLRRGATDTQYF. As DNA, the CDR3 is TGTGCCACCAGTGATTTGCGGCGGGGGGCCACAGATACGCAGTATTTT.

The CDR3: CASSPPSTTLGEAFF. DNA of the CDR3: TGTGCCAGCTCACCACCTTCGACCACTTTGGGTGAAGCTTTCTTT. This chain links TRBV18 with TRBJ1-1; D remains ambiguous. The germline CDR1 and CDR2 sequences are KGHSH and LQKENI. This CDR3 region has 15 residues. Trimming shortened V by 0 bases and J by 7 bases, and 15 bases separated the two germline ends.

This clone was seen once. The rearrangement uses TRBV7-2 and TRBJ1-6, with D unclear. CDR1 and CDR2 (germline): SGHTA, FQGNSA. Deletions cut 2 bases from V and 9 bases from J, with 8 bases between. The CDR3 is made up of 13 amino acids. CDR3 coding DNA: TGTGCCAGCAGCTTATCATCGGGTTCACCCCTCCACTTT. It encodes CASSLSSGSPLHF.

The chain carries TRBV28 and TRBJ2-1, with D perhaps matching TRBD1 (5 bases). CDR3 length: 15 residues. Trimming removed 1 base from V and 4 bases from J, with 11 bases in between. The germline CDR1 and CDR2 sequences are MDHEN and SYDVKM. The CDR3 is CASSLSTTVYNEQFF. For the CDR3, the DNA is TGTGCCAGCAGTTTATCTACGACAGTTTACAATGAGCAGTTCTTC.

V and J are TRBV5-3 and TRBJ1-5; D is possibly TRBD1 (5 bases). TRBV5-3 is treated as an ORF (open reading frame) with a function not yet certain. Trimming pared 4 bases from V and 3 bases from J, leaving 14 bases between. The CDR3 covers 15 residues. The CDR3 DNA follows: TGTGCCAGAAGCGGGGCCGCGGGCCTCAATCAGCCCCAGCATTTT. Translating gives CARSGAAGLNQPQHF.

This sequence joins TRBV7-3 and TRBJ2-3, with D perhaps matching TRBD2 (5 bases). Trimming left V 1 base short and J 1 base short, with 9 bases between. The CDR3 runs to 15 residues. In germline, CDR1 is SGHTA, CDR2 FQGTGA. This chain's CDR3 is CASSLMGSGTDTQYF. In DNA form, the CDR3 reads TGTGCCAGCAGCTTAATGGGTAGCGGCACAGATACGCAGTATTTT.

V and J are TRBV3-1 (or the pseudogene TRBV3-2) and TRBJ2-5; 16 bases line up with TRBD2. This CDR3 region has 15 residues. The V gene end was trimmed by 3 bases and the J gene end by 5 bases; junction bases not matched to a gene: 0. The germline V gene has CDR1 LGHDT and CDR2 YNNKEL (reference sequence). DNA of the CDR3: TGTGCCAGCAGCCAGGGACTAGCGGGGGGGGAGACCCAGTACTTC. Amino acids: CASSQGLAGGETQYF.

The chain has TRBV19 and TRBJ2-5; D unresolved. The length of the CDR3 is 12 residues. Germline V CDR1 and CDR2: LNHDA, SQIVND (reference sequence). The ends were cut back, 5 bases at V and 7 bases at J, with 11 bases in the middle. CDR3 sequence (DNA): TGTGCCAGTAGTCCGCGGCTAGGGACCCAGTACTTC. Encoded protein: CASSPRLGTQYF.

The chain links TRBV6-5 to TRBJ1-3; D possibly corresponds to TRBD1 (6 bases). Trimming removed 6 bases at V and 3 bases at J, with 15 bases between. Germline assignment: CDR1 MNHEY and CDR2 SVGAGI. CDR3 length: 15 residues. DNA of the CDR3: TGTGCCAGCAGGAAAACAGGGTTCTTTGGAAACACCATATATTTT. It yields the protein CASRKTGFFGNTIYF.

The chain joins TRBV4-1 to TRBJ1-5; 8 positions match TRBD1. Germline CDR1 is MGHRA and CDR2 is YSYEKL. J was trimmed by 5 bases and V by 2 bases; bases with no gene match: 8. The CDR3 totals 16 residues. As DNA, the CDR3 is TGCGCCAGCAGCCAACAAATGGCGACAGGGGATCAGCCCCAGCATTTT. This sequence encodes CASSQQMATGDQPQHF.

The chain carries TRBV19 and TRBJ1-2; a weak D match, TRBD1 (5 bases). Germline-derived CDR1 and CDR2 are LNHDA and SQIVND (reference sequence). The CDR3 loop spans 13 amino acids. V was trimmed by 9 bases and J by 6 bases, leaving 17 bases between them. CDR3 sequence: CASKWGQGHGYTF. The DNA for the CDR3 is TGTGCCAGCAAGTGGGGCCAGGGCCATGGCTACACCTTC.

V usage is TRBV6-4 and J usage is TRBJ2-3; unclear D gene. The CDR3 is made up of 14 amino acids. Germline V gives CDR1 MRHNA, CDR2 SNTAGT. Trimming took off 7 bases at V and 0 bases at J, with 11 bases between the two ends. CDR3 in DNA: TGTGCCAGCACCCCCGACGGTAGCACAGATACGCAGTATTTT. Translated, it gives CASTPDGSTDTQYF.

The V gene is TRBV9, the J gene TRBJ2-1, with D possibly being TRBD1 (6 bases). The CDR3 runs to 12 residues. Trimming left V 0 bases short and J 9 bases short, with 7 bases between. Germline V gives CDR1 SGDLS, CDR2 YYNGEE. The CDR3 sequence is CASSVAGAEQFF. The CDR3 bases are TGTGCCAGCAGCGTAGCAGGGGCTGAGCAGTTCTTC.

This clone appeared a single time. Written as DNA, the CDR3 is TGTGCCTGGTTAGCGGGAGGGGCATACAATGAGCAGTTCTTC. Protein: CAWLAGGAYNEQFF. This rearrangement joins TRBV30 to TRBJ2-1, with 11 bases that match TRBD2. The CDR3 loop spans 14 amino acids. The germline V gene has CDR1 GTSNPN and CDR2 SVGIG (reference sequence). Trimming removed 5 bases from V and 4 bases from J; junction bases left unmatched: 4.

The chain combines TRBV5-1 with TRBJ2-1; 12 nucleotides align to TRBD2. The CDR3 runs to 17 residues. From germline, CDR1 is SGHRS and CDR2 YFSETQ. V lost 2 bases, J lost 8 bases, and 11 bases stayed unmatched. This CDR3 reads CASSFVPGLAGRDEQFF. The DNA of the CDR3 is TGCGCCAGCAGCTTCGTCCCGGGACTAGCGGGTAGGGATGAGCAGTTCTTC.

CDR3 amino acids: CASSILEGPTDTQYF. The CDR3 DNA reads as TGTGCCAGTAGTATTCTCGAGGGCCCCACAGATACGCAGTATTTT. The rearrangement uses TRBV19 and TRBJ2-3; tentative D call: TRBD2 (5 bases). CDR1 is LNHDA, CDR2 SQIVND, per germline (reference sequence). The CDR3 contains 15 residues. The ends were cut back, 3 bases at V and 2 bases at J, with 12 bases in the middle.

V and J are TRBV4-2 and TRBJ2-1, with 12 bases fitting TRBD2. CDR1 LGHNA and CDR2 YNFKEQ come from the germline V gene. The J segment lost 9 bases and the V segment lost 3 bases, leaving 9 bases of the junction unmatched. The CDR3 is made up of 16 amino acids. CDR3 in DNA: TGTGCCAGCAGCCAGGAATCTAGCGGGGGGGCCCTTGAGCAGTTCTTC. Protein: CASSQESSGGALEQFF.

V usage is TRBV24-1 and J usage is TRBJ2-1; the match to TRBD1 covers 7 bases. This CDR3 comprises 14 residues. V lost 5 bases to trimming and J lost 4 bases; unmatched junction nucleotides: 4. Germline lookup yields CDR1 KGHDR and CDR2 SFDVKD. CDR3 DNA sequence: TGTGCCACCAGTGGGACAGGCCGGTACAATGAGCAGTTCTTC. It is translated as CATSGTGRYNEQFF.

The CDR3 DNA reads TGTGCCAGCACACAGGGGGTCTGGACCGGGGAGCTGTTTTTT. Amino acid sequence: CASTQGVWTGELFF. The V gene is TRBV6-5, the J gene TRBJ2-2; 8 bases are a match to TRBD1. CDR1 and CDR2 (germline): MNHEY, SVGAGI. The CDR3 has 14 residues. With V trimmed by 7 bases and J by 5 bases, 6 bases remained unmatched.

This clone has only one observation. The genes are TRBV9 and TRBJ2-1, with D possibly being TRBD2 (5 bases). The CDR3 loop spans 16 amino acids. Between the trimmed V and J ends, which lost 0 bases and 5 bases, there was a span of 15 bases. CDR1 and CDR2 from the germline V gene are SGDLS and YYNGEE. CDR3 sequence (DNA): TGTGCCAGCAGCGTAGAGGGCTACGGGATAGACAATGAGCAGTTCTTC. It specifies CASSVEGYGIDNEQFF.

The genes are TRBV30 and TRBJ1-5; D is ambiguous. This CDR3 has 14 residues. V lost 1 base to trimming and J lost 3 bases, with 10 bases between them. Germline CDR1 and CDR2: GTSNPN and SVGIG (reference sequence). In DNA form, the CDR3 reads TGTGCCTGGAGTGGGCAGAACCTCAATCAGCCCCAGCATTTT. This sequence encodes CAWSGQNLNQPQHF.

The chain carries TRBV4-2 and TRBJ1-2, with TRBD1 as a possible D gene (5 bases). Per the germline V gene, CDR1 is LGHNA and CDR2 is YNFKEQ. V was pared by 0 bases and J by 4 bases, with 12 bases between. The CDR3 has 15 residues. The CDR3 reads CASSQDVATAYGYTF. CDR3 DNA sequence: TGTGCCAGCAGCCAAGATGTCGCGACAGCCTATGGCTACACCTTC.

The chain is built from TRBV5-1 and TRBJ1-1; weak D call: TRBD1 (5 bases). The germline V gene encodes CDR1 SGHRS and CDR2 YFSETQ. The CDR3 runs to 13 residues. V was pared by 3 bases and J by 2 bases, with 8 bases between. The CDR3 loop reads CASSSTDNTEAFF. CDR3 nucleotides: TGCGCCAGCAGCTCGACAGATAACACTGAAGCTTTCTTT.

Concerning this clone itself: A junction end diverges from the germline sequence, so it may reflect a read error. The J gene is TRBJ1-1, the V gene TRBV7-9; a weak D match, TRBD1 (5 bases). CDR3 length equals 16 residues. Per germline, CDR1 SEHNR and CDR2 FQNEAQ (reference sequence). The CDR3 DNA follows: TGTGCCAGCAGCCTAGCCCGCGTCAGGGAAGGGGCTGAAGCTTTCTTT. It yields the protein CASSLARVREGAEAFF.

This rearrangement joins TRBV7-2 to TRBJ1-3; perhaps TRBD1 as D (5 bases). The CDR3 runs to 15 residues. CDR1 and CDR2 (germline): SGHTA, FQGNSA. Trimming pared 5 bases from V and 1 base from J, leaving 12 bases between. The CDR3 bases are TGTGCCAGCAGCCAGGGACCGGGATCTGGAAACACCATATATTTT. Amino acids: CASSQGPGSGNTIYF.

The chain links TRBV19 to TRBJ2-3, with 11 positions matching TRBD2. Germline CDR1 LNHDA, CDR2 SQIVND (reference sequence). Trimming removed 6 bases from V and 7 bases from J; junction bases left unmatched: 15. This CDR3 is 17 amino acids long. The CDR3 is CASSWISGGAYIHTQYF. CDR3 coding DNA: TGTGCCAGTAGCTGGATTAGCGGGGGGGCCTACATACATACGCAGTATTTT.

The chain couples TRBV20-1 to TRBJ2-2, with no clear D. Trimming stripped 6 bases from V and 9 bases from J, with 11 bases between. Looked up from germline, CDR1 is DFQATT and CDR2 is SNEGSKA (reference sequence). The CDR3 consists of 11 residues. CDR3 nucleotide sequence: TGCAGTGCCGCGGCGGTCCGGGAGCTGTTTTTT. The encoded protein is CSAAAVRELFF.

This clone was recorded only once. This chain connects TRBV5-1 to TRBJ2-7, with D perhaps matching TRBD1 (5 bases). Trimming removed 4 bases at V and 5 bases at J, with 10 bases between. Looked up from germline, CDR1 is SGHRS and CDR2 is YFSETQ. This CDR3 comprises 12 residues. CDR3 amino acids: CASSPGAHEQYV. The CDR3 bases are TGCGCCAGCAGCCCTGGGGCCCACGAGCAGTACGTC.

The chain carries TRBV7-3 and TRBJ2-1; perhaps TRBD2 as D (6 bases). Looked up from germline, CDR1 is SGHTA and CDR2 is FQGTGA. V was cut by 1 base and J by 8 bases, with 15 bases left in between. CDR3 size: 15 residues. The CDR3 DNA is TGTGCCAGCAGCTTAATTGGCGGGATCTTCGATGAGCAGTTCTTC. This codes for CASSLIGGIFDEQFF.